This record covers a single T cell receptor (beta chain). Disease lasting under 3 months, a NOSPECS grade of at least 4, and a Clinical Activity Score of at least 3 were features of the ophthalmopathy patients. The PBMCs were sourced from fresh peripheral blood (about 9.6 ml). RNA transcripts were the template for amplifying TCR beta CDR3 regions. The TCR CDR3 was amplified in a first-round RT-PCR using the HTBI primer set. TCRdb re-called the multiplex PCR reads with MiXCR, one entry per CDR3 protein. The data show approximately 600,000 distinct CDR3 sequences, around 20% seen once. This sample was included in a study of T cells in Graves' hyperthyroidism and ophthalmopathy. Germline loops: CDR1 MNHNS, CDR2 SASEGT. Trimming left V 6 bases short and J 14 bases short, with 19 bases between. The CDR3 is 12 amino acids.

The sequencing input was blood. The clonotype comes from a man aged 30 to 39 with Graves' ophthalmopathy. This chain joins TRBV6-1 and TRBJ2-5; the D gene could be TRBD1 or TRBD2 (5 bases each). In nucleotides, the CDR3 is TGTGCCAGCAGCCGTTTCCCGGGACCTCCCTACTTC. Translating it yields CASSRFPGPPYF.